Listed here are 20 T cell receptor beta chains from one sample, sequenced in a study of beta chain features in type 1 diabetes. Expressed TCRB transcripts were sequenced, since all the RNA that had been isolated was reverse transcribed. The table came from immunoSEQ multiplex PCR; TCRdb's copy has only in-frame clones and leaves some out. The table includes roughly 610,000 clones, 15% to 17% detected once. Material for sequencing was naive CD4+ T cells from blood. The receptors come from a man younger than 30 in good health.

The chain has TRBV4-1 and TRBJ1-1; 8 nucleotides match TRBD1. Trimming cost V 3 bases and J 4 bases; bases outside gene matches: 4. CDR3 length: 14 amino acids. Per the germline V gene, CDR1 is MGHRA and CDR2 is YSYEKL. The CDR3 spells CASSQDRVITEAFF. CDR3 in DNA: TGCGCCAGCAGCCAGGACAGGGTGATCACTGAAGCTTTCTTT.

This clone has just a few counts. The chain employs TRBV19 and TRBJ1-3; tentative D call: TRBD1 (5 bases). Between the trimmed V and J ends, which lost 4 bases and 4 bases, there was a span of 20 bases. The CDR3 spans 17 residues. Germline CDR1 LNHDA, CDR2 SQIVND (reference sequence). DNA of the CDR3: TGTGCCAGTAGTACGCGCCACGGGGCCGACGGGGGAAACACCATATATTTT. Translation gives CASSTRHGADGGNTIYF.

V and J are TRBV7-8 and TRBJ2-2; D gene unclear. CDR3 length: 13 residues. Germline lookup yields CDR1 SGHVS and CDR2 FQNEAQ. Trimming took 1 base from V and 5 from J, leaving 5 bases between them. CDR3 sequence (DNA): TGTGCCAGCAGCTTAGAACGGACCGGGGAGCTGTTTTTT. Encoded protein: CASSLERTGELFF.

The genes are TRBV7-3 and TRBJ2-2; D unclear. Germline assignment: CDR1 SGHTA and CDR2 FQGTGA. The CDR3 is 14 residues long. The V end was cut by 5 bases, the J end by 1 base, with 8 bases between. The CDR3 reads CASSNPGNTGELFF. In DNA, the CDR3 is TGTGCCAGCAGCAACCCAGGGAACACCGGGGAGCTGTTTTTT.

The table lists this clone with a few counts. V gene TRBV7-2 combines with J gene TRBJ2-4; a possible D gene is TRBD2 (5 bases). Germline values: CDR1 SGHTA, CDR2 FQGNSA. The CDR3 totals 13 residues. The V gene lost 6 bases and the J gene lost 4 bases, with 10 bases spanning the gap. CDR3 bases: TGTGCCAGCAGGGAGGCTTCAAAAAACATTCAGTACTTC. Amino acids: CASREASKNIQYF.

This chain uses TRBV27 with TRBJ2-2, with 13 bases matching TRBD2. V dropped 3 bases and J dropped 2; count of bases not matched to a gene: 12. Germline V lookup: CDR1 MNHEY, CDR2 SMNVEV (reference sequence). The CDR3 has 20 amino acids. In DNA form, the CDR3 reads TGTGCCAGCAGTTTCGGGACTAGCGGGGTCTTCCGAATTAACACCGGGGAGCTGTTTTTT. Its translation: CASSFGTSGVFRINTGELFF.

The J gene is TRBJ1-1, the V gene TRBV7-2; D possibly corresponds to TRBD1 (5 bases). Germline V gives CDR1 SGHTA, CDR2 FQGNSA. CDR3 length equals 15 residues. Trimming left V 4 bases short and J 1 base short, with 13 bases between. DNA of the CDR3: TGTGCCAGCAGCTCCCGATCGGGACGGAACACTGAAGCTTTCTTT. This encodes CASSSRSGRNTEAFF.

This clone was seen a few times. The chain has TRBV7-9 and TRBJ2-1; 14 bases fit TRBD2. The germline gives CDR1 SEHNR, CDR2 FQNEAQ (reference sequence). After removal of 5 bases from V and 13 bases from J, the junction contained 13 bases not matched to a gene. The CDR3 runs 16 residues. The CDR3 bases are TGTGCCAGCAGCCCTCGGCCGGGACTAGCGGGAGTAGTCCAGTTCTTC. Encoded protein: CASSPRPGLAGVVQFF.

The chain links TRBV27 to TRBJ2-1; 9 positions match TRBD2. V shed 8 bases and J 0 bases; nucleotides not matched to a gene: 5. Germline CDR1 is MNHEY and CDR2 is SMNVEV (reference sequence). CDR3 length equals 15 residues. CDR3 amino acids: CASERRGGSYNEQFF. CDR3 in DNA: TGTGCCAGCGAAAGGCGGGGGGGCTCCTACAATGAGCAGTTCTTC.

V gene TRBV29-1 combines with J gene TRBJ2-3, with 8 bases lining up with TRBD2. V shed 3 bases and J 3 bases; nucleotides not matched to a gene: 8. This CDR3 is 15 amino acids long. Per the germline V gene, CDR1 is SQVTM and CDR2 is ANQGSEA. The CDR3 DNA sequence: TGCAGCGTTGACGTGACGGGAGGGCCGACAGATACGCAGTATTTT. This encodes CSVDVTGGPTDTQYF.

The chain recombines TRBV15 with TRBJ1-2; D possibly corresponds to TRBD1 (5 bases). V lost 0 bases to trimming and J lost 5 bases, with 13 bases between them. The CDR3 has 15 amino acids. Germline CDR1 reads LNHNV; CDR2 reads YYDKDF (reference sequence). CDR3 loop: CATSRDYGAGYGYTF. The DNA of the CDR3 is TGTGCCACCAGCAGAGATTATGGGGCAGGGTATGGCTACACCTTC.

CDR3 DNA: TGTGCCAGCAGCTTACGGGTGAACTCTGGGGCCAACGTCCTGACTTTC. This codes for CASSLRVNSGANVLTF. The genes are TRBV9 and TRBJ2-6; the D is unclear. The CDR3 runs 16 residues. Germline loops: CDR1 SGDLS, CDR2 YYNGEE. Trimming removed 4 bases at V and 0 bases at J, with 11 bases between. The whole variable domain, filled in from reference TRBV9 and TRBJ2-6, reads DSGVTQTPKHLITATGQRVTLRCSPRSGDLSVYWYQQSLDQGLQFLIQYYNGEERAKGNILERFSAQQFPDLHSELNLSSLELGDSALYFCASSLRVNSGANVLTFGAGSRLTVL.

The chain is built from TRBV7-6 and TRBJ2-2; D is possibly TRBD1 (5 bases). V was shortened by 2 bases and J by 4 bases, with 8 bases between the two germline ends. The CDR3 runs 14 residues. Germline V gives CDR1 SGHVS, CDR2 FNYEAQ. The CDR3 spells CASSLTGPTGELFF. The CDR3 bases are TGTGCCAGCAGCTTAACAGGCCCCACCGGGGAGCTGTTTTTT.

The genes are TRBV7-2 and TRBJ1-2; 7 bases agree with TRBD1. There are 15 residues in the CDR3. V dropped 5 bases and J dropped 0; count of bases not matched to a gene: 6. CDR1 SGHTA and CDR2 FQGNSA come from the germline V gene. For the CDR3, the DNA is TGTGCCAGCAGCAGCGGACAGGCGACTAACTATGGCTACACCTTC. It encodes CASSSGQATNYGYTF.

This clone was observed a handful of times. The J gene is TRBJ2-3, the V gene TRBV29-1; D is undetermined. Deletions cut 3 bases from V and 2 bases from J, with 6 bases between. This CDR3 is built from 12 residues. The germline CDR1 and CDR2 sequences are SQVTM and ANQGSEA. The DNA of the CDR3 is TGCAGCGTTGACCAAAACACAGATACGCAGTATTTT. Translating it yields CSVDQNTDTQYF.

The V and J genes are TRBV18 and TRBJ1-2, with 11 bases lining up with TRBD1. J gave up 5 bases and V 4 bases, and 6 bases lay outside the gene matches. The CDR3 runs 15 residues. CDR1 and CDR2 from the germline V gene are KGHSH and LQKENI. The CDR3 here is CASSQRTGGKYGYTF. As DNA, the CDR3 is TGTGCCAGCTCACAGAGGACAGGGGGCAAATATGGCTACACCTTC.

V is TRBV7-2 and J is TRBJ2-1; 10 nucleotides agree with TRBD2. V shed 1 base and J 8 bases; nucleotides not matched to a gene: 11. Germline V gives CDR1 SGHTA, CDR2 FQGNSA. The CDR3 contains 17 residues. CDR3 sequence reads: CASSLGPRGLASHEQFF. CDR3 DNA sequence: TGTGCCAGCAGCTTAGGCCCGAGGGGACTAGCGAGTCATGAGCAGTTCTTC.

The chain links TRBV13 to TRBJ1-2; D is unresolved. V was cut by 5 bases and J by 5 bases, with 18 bases left in between. The CDR3 runs to 15 residues. Per germline, CDR1 PRHDT and CDR2 FYEKMQ (reference sequence). The CDR3 reads CASSPRELPGYGYTF. Written as DNA, the CDR3 is TGTGCCAGCAGCCCTCGAGAGCTTCCGGGTTATGGCTACACCTTC.

CDR3 in amino acids: CASSLIWGPQHF. For the CDR3, the DNA is TGTGCCAGCAGTTTGATTTGGGGACCCCAGCATTTT. The gene calls are TRBV28 and TRBJ1-5, with no clear D. The germline CDR1 and CDR2 sequences are MDHEN and SYDVKM. V was cut by 3 bases and J by 10 bases, with 10 bases left in between. The CDR3 length is 12 residues.

A few counts support this clone. V is TRBV7-8 and J is TRBJ1-4; maybe TRBD1 (6 bases). Per the germline V gene, CDR1 is SGHVS and CDR2 is FQNEAQ. Trimming shortened V by 6 bases and J by 1 base, and 12 bases separated the two germline ends. The CDR3 sequence is 15 residues long. The chain's CDR3 is CASSQTRGTNEKLFF. The CDR3 bases are TGTGCCAGCAGTCAAACCAGGGGAACTAATGAAAAACTGTTTTTT.